This T cell receptor (beta chain) was sequenced for a study of blood T cell repertoires in COVID-19. About the study: Collection of acute and convalescent COVID-19 samples took place in the United States, Italy and Spain. Sources were T cells, B-cell-depleted T cells, or PBMCs; the material itself was cDNA or gDNA.

The germline CDR1 and CDR2 sequences are MNHEY and SVGEGT. This CDR3 contains 17 residues. Trimming removed 2 bases from V and 2 bases from J, with 18 bases in between. The authors' processing: Scientists estimated how many nucleated cells there were by amplifying reference gene primers. The data were produced by immunoSEQ multiplex PCR, yet TCRdb's version contains in-frame clones alone and is incomplete. That table gives V, J and clone size, and the DNA gave D and trimming. The sample contains just over 150,000 clones, 70% to 85% of which appear only once. The sequenced material came from peripheral blood. This sequence joins TRBV6-2 or TRBV6-3 and TRBJ1-1; D not certain. The receptor's source is a woman in her 50s with acute or convalescent COVID-19. CDR3 region: CASSYTLRRPINTEAFF. CDR3 nucleotide sequence: TGTGCCAGCAGTTACACTTTACGGAGGCCGATAAACACTGAAGCTTTCTTT.